This T cell receptor (beta chain) was captured in a study of T-cell memory formation after mild COVID-19. Study conclusions and caveats: Clones which contracted sat mainly in CM and EM if CD4+, and in EMRA if CD8+. Cross-reactive memory apparently joined, as some responding clones appeared in pre-infection memory.

5'RACE, which relied on constant-segment primers, yielded TCR alpha and TCR beta cDNA libraries carrying sample barcodes and UMIs. MiXCR was run by TCRdb on the 5' RACE reads, yielding one entry per CDR3 protein. Among approximately 340,000 distinct CDR3 sequences listed, around 13% were seen once. With V trimmed by 4 bases and J by 3 bases, 4 bases remained unmatched. Germline assignment: CDR1 SGHRS and CDR2 YFSETQ. This CDR3 is 14 amino acids long. On this clonotype: Its antigen remains unidentified.

This TCR was recovered from a man between 18 and 35 years old who had mild COVID-19 (a few samples of this study predate the infection). Cell type and time point are not known. The sample was PBMCs or a T cell subset sorted from them (not recorded which). This chain uses TRBV5-1 with TRBJ2-7, with 10 bases matching TRBD2. The CDR3 region is CASSGSGGLYEQYF. The CDR3 region has the DNA TGCGCCAGCAGCGGTAGCGGGGGGCTCTACGAGCAGTACTTC.